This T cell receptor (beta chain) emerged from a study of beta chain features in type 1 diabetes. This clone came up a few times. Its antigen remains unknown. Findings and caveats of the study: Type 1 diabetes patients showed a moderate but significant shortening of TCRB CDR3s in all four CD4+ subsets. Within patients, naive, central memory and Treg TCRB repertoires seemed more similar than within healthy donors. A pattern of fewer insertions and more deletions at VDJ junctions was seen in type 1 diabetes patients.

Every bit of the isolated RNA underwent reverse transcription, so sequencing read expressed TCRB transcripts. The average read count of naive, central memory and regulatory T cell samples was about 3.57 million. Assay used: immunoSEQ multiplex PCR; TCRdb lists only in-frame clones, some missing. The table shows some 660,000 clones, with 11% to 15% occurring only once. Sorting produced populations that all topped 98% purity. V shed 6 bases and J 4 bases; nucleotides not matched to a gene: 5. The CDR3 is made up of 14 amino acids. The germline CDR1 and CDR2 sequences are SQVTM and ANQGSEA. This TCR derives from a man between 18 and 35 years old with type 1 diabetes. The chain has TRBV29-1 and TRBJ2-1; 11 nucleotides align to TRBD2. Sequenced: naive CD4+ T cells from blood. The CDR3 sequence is CSVPGTSGYNEQFF. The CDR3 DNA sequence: TGCAGCGTCCCCGGGACTAGCGGATACAATGAGCAGTTCTTC.